Listed here are 2 T cell receptor beta chains from one sample, sequenced in a study of T-cell reconstitution after alpha-beta-depleted transplantation in children. Researchers prepared the TCRbeta library using unique molecular identifiers, the study reports. TCRdb used MiXCR to reprocess the PCR reads, holding one entry per CDR3 protein. The data show roughly 160,000 distinct CDR3 sequences, over 8.5% seen once. Sample: PBMCs, taken before TCRalphabeta/CD19-depleted stem cell transplant. These receptors originate from a boy aged 2-15 years with acute myeloid leukemia, due to receive a stem cell transplant.

This clonotype was observed many times. The chain employs TRBV30 and TRBJ1-3; D is unresolved. Germline V gene lookup returns CDR1 GTSNPN and CDR2 SVGIG (reference sequence). Trimming removed 0 bases at V and 2 bases at J, with 11 bases between. CDR3 size: 15 residues. This CDR3 reads CAWSVGGTTGNTIYF. The CDR3 nucleotides are TGTGCCTGGAGTGTCGGAGGTACGACTGGAAACACCATATATTTT. The full variable domain, with the rest looked up from reference TRBV30 and TRBJ1-3, is SQTIHQWPATLVQPVGSPLSLECTVEGTSNPNLYWYRQAAGRGLQLLFYSVGIGQISSEVPQNLSASRPQDRQFILSSKKLLLSDSGFYLCAWSVGGTTGNTIYFGEGSWLTVV.

This clonotype has ten or more counts. The gene calls are TRBV18 and TRBJ1-1; TRBD1 is a possible D gene (5 bases). The V end was cut by 7 bases, the J end by 5 bases, with 14 bases between. There are 13 residues in the CDR3. The germline gives CDR1 KGHSH, CDR2 LQKENI. The CDR3 region has the DNA TGTGCCAGCTTGCAGGCGGGGGGGACTGAAGCTTTCTTT. Protein product: CASLQAGGTEAFF.